The sample holds one count of the clone carrying this T cell receptor (beta chain). Its antigen is undetermined. V lost 1 base and J lost 0, with 9 bases in between. This CDR3 has 15 residues. Germline assignment: CDR1 LNHDA and CDR2 SQIVND (reference sequence). Amplification used 60 Vbeta primers and 13 Jbeta primers. Repertoires were generated with immunoSEQ multiplex PCR, while TCRdb's copy carries only in-frame clones and drops some. The table lists 150,000 to 200,000 clones, roughly 85% of them singletons. This sample was taken from a study of cytomegalovirus exposure and HLA in healthy donors. The study, taken as a whole, reports: Researchers reported in a later analysis that common viral pathogens appeared linked to several top clusters.

Source material: PBMCs. This receptor was taken from a man in his late teens or twenties in good health and CMV-seropositive. This chain joins TRBV19 and TRBJ1-1; D is possibly TRBD1 (5 bases). The CDR3 loop reads CASSIARGMNTEAFF. CDR3 in DNA: TGTGCCAGTAGTATAGCGCGGGGCATGAACACTGAAGCTTTCTTT.